Below are 10 T cell receptor beta chains sequenced from a single sample in a study of graft-versus-host responses after intestinal transplantation. Sequencing was performed with immunoSEQ multiplex PCR; in TCRdb, only in-frame clones are kept and a portion is missing. This sample has approximately 90,000 clones, with 88% found just once. For these receptors, no antigen is known. The specimen was unstimulated CD4+ T cells sorted from spleen or lymph node cells, collected before transplant. The receptors come from a human donor who was the organ donor for an intestinal transplant.

The chain links TRBV27 to TRBJ1-1, with 8 positions matching TRBD1. This CDR3 contains 15 residues. Germline CDR1 and CDR2: MNHEY and SMNVEV (reference sequence). V dropped 2 bases and J dropped 3; count of bases not matched to a gene: 5. DNA of the CDR3: TGTGCCAGCAGTTTAGCAGGACAGGGCTACACTGAAGCTTTCTTT. As protein: CASSLAGQGYTEAFF.

V and J are TRBV11-2 and TRBJ2-7; D gene uncertain. Germline V gene data show CDR1 as SGHAT and CDR2 as FQNNGV. There are 13 residues in the CDR3. The V gene lost 6 bases and the J gene lost 0 bases, with 9 bases spanning the gap. In DNA, the CDR3 is TGTGCCAGCAGTAGCCCGCGCTCCTACGAGCAGTACTTC. This translates into CASSSPRSYEQYF.

The chain carries TRBV5-1 and TRBJ2-3; D is possibly TRBD2 (5 bases). With 7 bases removed from V and 3 bases from J, the gap between germline ends came to 15 bases. CDR1 is SGHRS and CDR2 is YFSETQ in the germline V gene. The CDR3 is 14 residues long. This CDR3 reads CASSIRGGTDTQYF. The DNA of the CDR3 is TGCGCCAGCTCTATTCGGGGTGGGACAGATACGCAGTATTTT.

This chain uses TRBV6-5 with TRBJ2-5; 11 bases are shared with TRBD1. The germline CDR1 and CDR2 sequences are MNHEY and SVGAGI. This CDR3 has 13 residues. Losses at the gene ends were 6 bases for V and 7 bases for J; bases not matched to a gene: 4. CDR3 bases: TGTGCCAGCAGACGGACAGGGGGCGTGACCCAGTACTTC. Protein sequence: CASRRTGGVTQYF.

The genes are TRBV5-1 and TRBJ2-1; perhaps TRBD2 as D (5 bases). This CDR3 spans 16 amino acids. The germline CDR1 and CDR2 sequences are SGHRS and YFSETQ. V lost 4 bases and J 3 bases, leaving 17 bases between the germline ends. The CDR3 here is CASSPLAGRHYNEQFF. The CDR3 nucleotides are TGCGCCAGCAGCCCCCTAGCTGGACGCCACTACAATGAGCAGTTCTTC.

The CDR3 protein is CASRRTSGSLPYEQYF. CDR3 nucleotides: TGCGCCAGCAGAAGGACTAGCGGGAGTCTCCCCTACGAGCAGTACTTC. The chain joins TRBV5-1 to TRBJ2-7; 13 positions match TRBD2. Losses at the gene ends were 5 bases for V and 2 bases for J; bases not matched to a gene: 7. CDR1 SGHRS and CDR2 YFSETQ come from the germline V gene. CDR3 length equals 16 residues.

The J gene is TRBJ2-3, the V gene TRBV18; D might be TRBD1 (6 bases). CDR3 length: 14 residues. Germline CDR1 KGHSH, CDR2 LQKENI. Trimming shortened V by 6 bases and J by 6 bases, and 16 bases separated the two germline ends. The CDR3 bases are TGTGCCAGCTCTCCTCCCCACAGGGCGGATACGCAGTATTTT. This encodes CASSPPHRADTQYF. Variable domain in full (rest from reference TRBV18 and TRBJ2-3): NAGVMQNPRHLVRRRGQEARLRCSPMKGHSHVYWYRQLPEEGLKFMVYLQKENIIDESGMPKERFSAEFPKEGPSILRIQQVVRGDSAAYFCASSPPHRADTQYFGPGTRLTVL.

V is TRBV11-3 and J is TRBJ2-5; 9 positions agree with TRBD1. The J segment lost 7 bases and the V segment lost 4 bases, leaving 4 bases of the junction unmatched. The germline V gene encodes CDR1 SGHNT and CDR2 YENEEA. The CDR3 contains 13 residues. CDR3 nucleotides: TGTGCCAGCAGCTATGGACAGGGGAGGACCCAGTACTTC. Translating gives CASSYGQGRTQYF. Full variable domain (outside the CDR3, taken from reference TRBV11-3 and TRBJ2-5): EAGVVQSPRYKIIEKKQPVAFWCNPISGHNTLYWYLQNLGQGPELLIRYENEEAVDDSQLPKDRFSAERLKGVDSTLKIQPAELGDSAVYLCASSYGQGRTQYFGPGTRLLVL.

The table lists this clone with a count of one. The rearrangement uses TRBV5-3 and TRBJ1-5, with D hard to call. TRBV5-3 is annotated as an ORF whose role is uncertain. The CDR3 loop spans 16 amino acids. V lost 0 bases and J 4 bases, leaving 14 bases between the germline ends. CDR3 in DNA: TGTGCCAGAAGCTTGGGCGCCGGTGGAGTAAATCAGCCCCAGCATTTT. It specifies CARSLGAGGVNQPQHF.

This rearrangement joins TRBV18 to TRBJ2-4, with TRBD2 matching 13 bases. CDR3 length: 17 amino acids. Germline values: CDR1 KGHSH, CDR2 LQKENI. V lost 6 bases and J lost 5; bases outside the gene matches: 10. Here the CDR3 DNA reads TGTGCCAGCTCGCCGTGGACTAGCGGGGGAGGGGAAAACATTCAGTACTTC. Its translation is CASSPWTSGGGENIQYF.